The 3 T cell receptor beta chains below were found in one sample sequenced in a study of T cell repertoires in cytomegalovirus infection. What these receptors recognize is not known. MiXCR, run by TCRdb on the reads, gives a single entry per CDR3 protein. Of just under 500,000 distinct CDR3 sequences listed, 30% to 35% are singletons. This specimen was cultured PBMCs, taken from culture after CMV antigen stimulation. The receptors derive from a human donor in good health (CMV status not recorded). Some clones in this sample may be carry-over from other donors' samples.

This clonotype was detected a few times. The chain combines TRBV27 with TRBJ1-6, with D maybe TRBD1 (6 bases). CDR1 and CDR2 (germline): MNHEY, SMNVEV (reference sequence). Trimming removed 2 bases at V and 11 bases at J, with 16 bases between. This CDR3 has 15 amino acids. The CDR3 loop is CASSLGYFRGAPLHF. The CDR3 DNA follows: TGTGCCAGCAGTTTAGGGTACTTCAGGGGTGCACCCCTCCACTTT.

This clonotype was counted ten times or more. The CDR3 bases are TGTGCCAGCAGCTTAGTGGGGGGCGTCGAGCAGTACTTC. Amino acid sequence: CASSLVGGVEQYF. The chain employs TRBV7-2 and TRBJ2-7; the D gene could be TRBD1 or TRBD2 (6 bases each). V was trimmed by 1 base and J by 6 bases, leaving 10 bases between them. The germline gives CDR1 SGHTA, CDR2 FQGNSA. The CDR3 totals 13 residues.

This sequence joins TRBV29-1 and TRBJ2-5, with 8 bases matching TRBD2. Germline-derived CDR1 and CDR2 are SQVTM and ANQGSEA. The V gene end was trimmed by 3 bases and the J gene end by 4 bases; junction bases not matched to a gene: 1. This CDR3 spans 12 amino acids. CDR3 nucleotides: TGCAGCGTTGACGCGGGGGGAGAGACCCAGTACTTC. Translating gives CSVDAGGETQYF.